This entry describes one T cell receptor (beta chain). CDR3 size: 18 residues. The germline V gene encodes CDR1 SGHNT and CDR2 YYREEE (reference sequence). J was trimmed by 1 base and V by 3 bases; bases with no gene match: 6. Original data processing: Estimated nucleated cell counts came from reference gene primer amplification. Sequenced by immunoSEQ multiplex PCR; TCRdb stores in-frame clones only, minus some. The V and J calls and the clone size are those of that table, but D and trimming were determined from the DNA. The sample consists of around 300,000 clones, around 87% of them appearing once. This sample was taken from a study of blood T cell repertoires in COVID-19. Study overall: COVID-19 samples collected from the United States, Italy and Spain covered acute and convalescent phases.

This chain links TRBV5-4 with TRBJ2-6; 11 bases fit TRBD1. Sequencing used peripheral blood. This TCR came from a woman between 40 and 50 years old with COVID-19, enrolled during active disease. In DNA form, the CDR3 reads TGTGCCAGCAGCTCGGTACGGGACAGGGGGTCTGGGGCCAACGTCCTGACTTTC. Amino acid sequence: CASSSVRDRGSGANVLTF.